This T cell receptor beta chain comes out of a study of blood T cell repertoires in COVID-19. Sequenced by immunoSEQ multiplex PCR; TCRdb stores in-frame clones only, minus some. The sample consists of fewer than 300,000 clones, approximately 91% of them appearing once. V gave up 7 bases and J gave up 5 bases, with 17 bases separating them. Per the germline V gene, CDR1 is LNHDA and CDR2 is SQIVND (reference sequence). The CDR3 spans 14 residues. The receptor comes from a woman aged 25 to 39 with COVID-19, enrolled during active disease. V usage is TRBV19 and J usage is TRBJ2-5; maybe TRBD2 (6 bases). The sample taken for sequencing was peripheral blood. The CDR3 sequence is CASTQSWGVETQYF. The DNA for the CDR3 is TGTGCCAGTACCCAGAGCTGGGGGGTTGAGACCCAGTACTTC.